A selection of T cell receptor beta chains follows, all from one sample in a study of blood T cell repertoires in COVID-19. Generated by immunoSEQ multiplex PCR, the TCRdb table keeps only in-frame clones and is missing some. This table holds 180,000 or so clones, approximately 84% found once. Sequenced sample: PBMCs or T cells enriched from blood (not recorded which). The receptors here all came from a man aged 40-50 years who had recovered from COVID-19. The CDR3 runs from the conserved cysteine through the conserved F or W. A D gene is named only where the DNA matches it firmly. Size is stated for part of the rows, as once, few or many counts, or as a class when the clone is expanded.

size | J | V | D | DNA | CDR3
NA | TRBJ1-5 | TRBV21-1 | NA | TGTGCCAACACGGAAATGAACCGGGACCAGCATTTT | CANTEMNRDQHF
NA | TRBJ1-5 | TRBV6-6 | NA | TGTGCCAGCAGTTACGGTTCGGCGGCTCAGCCCCAGCATTTT | CASSYGSAAQPQHF
once | TRBJ2-7 | TRBV4-3 | NA | TGCGCCAGCAGCCAAGTTGTGGGCCAGCCTGCCTACGAGCAGTACTTC | CASSQVVGQPAYEQYF
NA | TRBJ2-7 | TRBV5-6 | TRBD1 | TGTGCCAGCAGCCCATGGGACAGCTCCTACGAGCAGTACTTC | CASSPWDSSYEQYF
NA | TRBJ2-7 | TRBV5-4 | TRBD1 | TGTGCCAGCAGCTTCCGGGACAGGGCAAACGAGCAGTACTTC | CASSFRDRANEQYF
NA | TRBJ1-1 | TRBV18 | NA | TGTGCCAGCTCCCAAGGGGAGGTCACTGAAGCTTTCTTT | CASSQGEVTEAFF
NA | TRBJ1-1 | TRBV5-1 | TRBD1 | TGCGCCAGCAGCTTGGGTCTGGCAGGGGGCCAACTGAACACTGAAGCTTTCTTT | CASSLGLAGGQLNTEAFF
NA | TRBJ1-3 | TRBV3-1/TRBV3-2 | TRBD1 | TGTGCCAGCAGCCCCTACTCGACAGGGGCTGGAAACACCATATATTTT | CASSPYSTGAGNTIYF
once | TRBJ2-2 | TRBV18 | TRBD1 | TGTGCCAGCTCATCAGGACAGGGGACGAACACCGGGGAGCTGTTTTTT | CASSSGQGTNTGELFF
NA | TRBJ2-2 | TRBV13 | NA | TGTGCCAGCAGCTCTAGTCACAGGGGGAGGGCGAACACCGGGGAGCTGTTTTTT | CASSSSHRGRANTGELFF
NA | TRBJ2-1 | TRBV2 | NA | TGTGCCAGGGGCCGGGAGCCGGCGGGGTCCTACAATGAGCAGTTCTTC | CARGREPAGSYNEQFF
once | TRBJ1-1 | TRBV3-1/TRBV3-2 | TRBD1 | TGTGCCAGCAGCCCCGGACAGGGTGGGGCTTTCTTT | CASSPGQGGAFF
once | TRBJ1-5 | TRBV19 | NA | TGTGCCGCCTCTCTTACAGGGTCTAGCAATCAGCCCCAGCATTTT | CAASLTGSSNQPQHF
NA | TRBJ1-4 | TRBV28 | NA | TGTGCCAGCAGTTTAAGCGGGCTAGGTAATGAAAAACTGTTTTTT | CASSLSGLGNEKLFF
NA | TRBJ1-2 | TRBV30 | TRBD1 | TGTGCCTGGAGCCCCGCAGGACAGGGACATAACTATGGCTACACCTTC | CAWSPAGQGHNYGYTF
once | TRBJ1-5 | TRBV18 | NA | TGTGCCAGCTCACAGAGACGGGTTCAGCCCCAGCATTTT | CASSQRRVQPQHF
NA | TRBJ2-5 | TRBV19 | TRBD1 | TGTGCCAGTACGGGACAGGGCCAAGAGACCCAGTACTTC | CASTGQGQETQYF
once | TRBJ1-1 | TRBV2 | NA | TGTGCCACACTAGGCACTGAAGCTTTCTTT | CATLGTEAFF
NA | TRBJ1-4 | TRBV5-1 | TRBD1 | TGCGCCAGCAGCTTGGGCTGGGGACAGGGGGCTGCAACTAATGAAAAACTGTTTTTT | CASSLGWGQGAATNEKLFF
NA | TRBJ2-3 | TRBV13 | NA | TGTGCCAGCAGCGAAGGGTTCCCCGGGGAGACAGATACGCAGTATTTT | CASSEGFPGETDTQYF
NA | TRBJ1-6 | TRBV2 | NA | TGTGCCAGCACCGAGGACGGGAATAATTCACCCCTCCACTTT | CASTEDGNNSPLHF
NA | TRBJ1-1 | TRBV7-9 | TRBD1 | TGTGCCAGCAGCATCGGGACAGGGGTCACTGAAGCTTTCTTT | CASSIGTGVTEAFF
NA | TRBJ1-2 | TRBV9 | TRBD1 | TGTGCCAGCAGCCCAAGAGGACAGGGAGGCTATGGCTACACCTTC | CASSPRGQGGYGYTF
NA | TRBJ1-1 | TRBV5-1 | TRBD1 | TGCGCCAGCAGCTTGGGACAGGGGGCCTCGAGAACTGAAGCTTTCTTT | CASSLGQGASRTEAFF
NA | TRBJ2-7 | TRBV5-5 | TRBD2 | TGTGCCAGCAGCTCAGGACTAGCCTACGAGCAGTACTTC | CASSSGLAYEQYF
once | TRBJ2-3 | TRBV15 | TRBD2 | TGTGCCACCAGCAGAGGGGCGGGGGGGCGACATACGCAGTATTTT | CATSRGAGGRHTQYF